This T cell receptor beta chain is from a study of blood T cell repertoires in COVID-19. Sequencing was performed with immunoSEQ multiplex PCR; in TCRdb, only in-frame clones are kept and a portion is missing. This sample has some 90,000 clones, with roughly 80% found just once. Germline loops: CDR1 LGHNA, CDR2 YSLEER. Deletions cut 3 bases from V and 6 bases from J, with 9 bases between. CDR3 size: 14 residues. This clone was picked up one time. The sequence derives from a woman aged 70-85 years with acute or convalescent COVID-19. The sequenced material came from peripheral blood. The chain combines TRBV4-3 with TRBJ1-6; D gene uncertain. CDR3 bases: TGCGCCAGCAGCCAGGTTGTGGCTAATTCACCCCTCCACTTT. Protein sequence: CASSQVVANSPLHF.